Below are 9 T cell receptor beta chains sequenced from a single sample in a study of blood T cell repertoires in COVID-19. Repertoires were generated with immunoSEQ multiplex PCR, while TCRdb's copy carries only in-frame clones and drops some. The sample has a few hundred thousand clones; 85% are singletons. Material: peripheral blood. The receptors here all came from a woman younger than 30 with acute or convalescent COVID-19.

This chain uses TRBV2 with TRBJ2-5; possible D gene TRBD1, 6 bases. V lost 4 bases to trimming and J lost 4 bases, with 10 bases between them. Germline values: CDR1 SNHLY, CDR2 FYNNEI. The CDR3 runs 13 residues. The CDR3 here is CASSGTVGETQYF. Here the CDR3 DNA reads TGTGCCAGCAGTGGGACAGTGGGAGAGACCCAGTACTTC.

This chain joins TRBV9 and TRBJ1-6; D remains ambiguous. The CDR3 is made up of 15 amino acids. Trimming removed 3 bases at V and 6 bases at J, with 13 bases between. Germline V gives CDR1 SGDLS, CDR2 YYNGEE. The CDR3, as DNA: TGTGCCAGCAGCGAATCCCCAGCGCCTAATTCACCCCTCCACTTT. It translates to CASSESPAPNSPLHF.

This clone occurred once. The CDR3 loop is CASSQGDSLATNEKLFF. CDR3 sequence (DNA): TGCGCCAGCAGCCAAGGGGACAGCCTTGCAACTAATGAAAAACTGTTTTTT. The chain carries TRBV4-1 and TRBJ1-4; 7 bases fit TRBD1. The trim removed 1 base at V and 0 bases at J, leaving 5 bases unmatched. Looked up from germline, CDR1 is MGHRA and CDR2 is YSYEKL. This CDR3 is built from 17 residues.

In its sample, this clone was seen many times. The chain is built from TRBV25-1 and TRBJ2-5, with D possibly being TRBD1 (6 bases). V was pared by 2 bases and J by 5 bases, with 12 bases between. CDR1 is MGHDK and CDR2 is SYGVNS in the germline V gene. The CDR3 totals 14 residues. The CDR3 reads CASSETAQGETQYF. The DNA of the CDR3 is TGTGCCAGCAGTGAAACCGCCCAGGGGGAGACCCAGTACTTC.

V and J are TRBV28 and TRBJ1-2; TRBD1 agrees at 7 bases. The CDR3 is made up of 13 amino acids. The V gene end was trimmed by 6 bases and the J gene end by 2 bases; junction bases not matched to a gene: 3. Germline V gives CDR1 MDHEN, CDR2 SYDVKM. The CDR3 DNA reads TGTGCCAGCAGCTTACAGGGGAACTATGGCTACACCTTC. Protein sequence: CASSLQGNYGYTF.

This clone is a singleton in its sample. The chain joins TRBV5-4 to TRBJ1-2, with 9 bases matching TRBD1. The CDR3 runs to 16 residues. Germline values: CDR1 SGHNT, CDR2 YYREEE (reference sequence). Trimming removed 0 bases from V and 8 bases from J; junction bases left unmatched: 11. The CDR3 region is CASSLGAGTGSYGYTF. In nucleotides, the CDR3 is TGTGCCAGCAGCTTGGGAGCCGGGACAGGGAGCTACGGCTACACCTTC.

This clone was counted between two and nine times. The chain carries TRBV15 and TRBJ1-2; possibly TRBD1 for D (6 bases). This CDR3 contains 14 residues. The germline V gene has CDR1 LNHNV and CDR2 YYDKDF (reference sequence). V was trimmed by 1 base and J by 7 bases, leaving 13 bases between them. The CDR3: CATSRGFAGVGYTF. For the CDR3, the DNA is TGTGCCACCAGCAGAGGGTTTGCAGGGGTTGGCTACACCTTC.

The chain joins TRBV18 to TRBJ1-1; D unresolved. V was trimmed by 8 bases and J by 3 bases, leaving 7 bases between them. Germline V gene lookup returns CDR1 KGHSH and CDR2 LQKENI. This CDR3 is built from 11 residues. This chain's CDR3 is CASAVDTEAFF. The CDR3 DNA is TGTGCCAGCGCGGTCGACACTGAAGCTTTCTTT.

This chain uses TRBV7-9 with TRBJ1-2; D gene uncertain. CDR1 and CDR2 (germline): SEHNR, FQNEAQ (reference sequence). Trimming removed 5 bases from V and 14 bases from J, with 18 bases in between. The CDR3 runs to 12 residues. In DNA form, the CDR3 reads TGTGCCAGCAGCGCAAGCCCCAACGTTTGGACCTTC. It specifies CASSASPNVWTF.